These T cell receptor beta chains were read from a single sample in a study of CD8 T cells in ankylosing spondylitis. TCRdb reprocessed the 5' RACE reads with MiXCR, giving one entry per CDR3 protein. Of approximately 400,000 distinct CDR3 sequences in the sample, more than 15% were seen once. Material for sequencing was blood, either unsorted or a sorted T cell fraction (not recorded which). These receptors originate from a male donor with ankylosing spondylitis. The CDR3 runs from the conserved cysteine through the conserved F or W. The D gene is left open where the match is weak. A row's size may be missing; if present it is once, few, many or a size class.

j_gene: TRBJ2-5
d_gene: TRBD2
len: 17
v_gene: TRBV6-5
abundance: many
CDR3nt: TGTGCCAGCAGTTACTCCGGACTAGCGGGGGCGGGGGAGACCCAGTACTTC
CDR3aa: CASSYSGLAGAGETQYF

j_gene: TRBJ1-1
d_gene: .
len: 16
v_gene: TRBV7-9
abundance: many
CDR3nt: TGTGCCAGCAGCTTCAACCCTGGGGGGATGAACACTGAAGCTTTCTTT
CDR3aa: CASSFNPGGMNTEAFF

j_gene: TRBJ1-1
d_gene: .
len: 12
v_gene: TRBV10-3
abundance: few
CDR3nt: TGTGCCATCTCCCAGAGGGATGCTCGAGCTTTCTTT
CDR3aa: CAISQRDARAFF

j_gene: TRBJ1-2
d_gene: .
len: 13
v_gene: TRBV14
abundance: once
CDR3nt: TGTGCCAGCAGCCATAGAAATGCCTATGGCTACACCTTC
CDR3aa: CASSHRNAYGYTF

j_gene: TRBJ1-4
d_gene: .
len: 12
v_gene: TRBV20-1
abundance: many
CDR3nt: TGCAGTGCTAGAGATCCAGACAAGGCACTGTTTTTT
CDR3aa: CSARDPDKALFF

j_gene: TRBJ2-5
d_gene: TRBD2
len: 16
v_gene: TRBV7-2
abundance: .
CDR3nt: TGTGCCAGCAGCTTACAGGGCGGGAGGTTTTCGGAGACCCAGTACTTC
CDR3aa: CASSLQGGRFSETQYF

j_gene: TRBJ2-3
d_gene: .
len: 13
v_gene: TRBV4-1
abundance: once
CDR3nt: TGCGCCAGCAGCCAAGCTTTACGGGAGCCGCAGTATTTT
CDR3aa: CASSQALREPQYF

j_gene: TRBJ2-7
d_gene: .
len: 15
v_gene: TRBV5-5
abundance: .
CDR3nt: TGTGCCAGCAGCTGGGGGACACTTAGCTCCTACGAGCAGTACTTC
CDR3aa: CASSWGTLSSYEQYF

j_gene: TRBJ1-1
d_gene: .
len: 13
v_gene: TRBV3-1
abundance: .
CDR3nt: TGTGCCAGCAGCCAGTTGGGGGAGGATGAAGCTTTCTTT
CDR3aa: CASSQLGEDEAFF

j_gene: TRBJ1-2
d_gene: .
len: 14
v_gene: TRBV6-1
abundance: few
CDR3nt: TGTGCCAGCAGTGAGAGTGTCGGACCCTATGGCTACACCTTC
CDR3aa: CASSESVGPYGYTF

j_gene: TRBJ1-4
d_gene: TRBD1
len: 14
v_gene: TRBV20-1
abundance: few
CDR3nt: TGCAGTGCTAGAGTGGGGACAGAAGGCGAAAAACTGTTTTTT
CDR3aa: CSARVGTEGEKLFF

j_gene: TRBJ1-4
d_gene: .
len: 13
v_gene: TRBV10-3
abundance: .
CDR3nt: TGTGCCATCAGTTACGACCTGGGCGAAAAACTGTTTTTT
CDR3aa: CAISYDLGEKLFF

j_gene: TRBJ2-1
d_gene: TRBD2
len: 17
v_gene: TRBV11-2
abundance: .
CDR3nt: TGTGCCAGCAGCCCCCTACCCGGACTAGCGGGTTACAATGAGCAGTTCTTC
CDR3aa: CASSPLPGLAGYNEQFF

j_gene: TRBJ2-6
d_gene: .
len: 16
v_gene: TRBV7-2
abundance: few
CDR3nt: TGTGCCAGCAGCTTATTATCAACATCTGGGGCCAACGTCCTGACTTTC
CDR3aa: CASSLLSTSGANVLTF

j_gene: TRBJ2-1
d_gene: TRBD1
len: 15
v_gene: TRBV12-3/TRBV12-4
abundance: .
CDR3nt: TGTGCCAGCAGTTTAGTGACAGGGGGAGTAAATGAGCAGTTCTTC
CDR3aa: CASSLVTGGVNEQFF

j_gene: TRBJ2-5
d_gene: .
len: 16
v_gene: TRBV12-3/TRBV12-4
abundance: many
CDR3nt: TGTGCCAGCAGTTTAGGCCTGCGGGGGCCAGGGGAGACCCAGTACTTC
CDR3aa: CASSLGLRGPGETQYF

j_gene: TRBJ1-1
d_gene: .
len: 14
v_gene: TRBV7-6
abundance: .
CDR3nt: TGTGCCAGCAGCCACGAACCCTATAACACTGAAGCTTTCTTT
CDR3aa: CASSHEPYNTEAFF

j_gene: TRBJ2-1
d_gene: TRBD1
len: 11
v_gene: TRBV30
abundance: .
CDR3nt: TGTGCCCGACAGGGCCCCAATGAGCAGTTCTTC
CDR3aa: CARQGPNEQFF

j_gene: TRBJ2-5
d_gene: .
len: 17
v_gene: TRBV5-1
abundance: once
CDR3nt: TGCGCCAGCAGCTTGGGAGGGGTTGGGGGCCTTCAAGAGACCCAGTACTTC
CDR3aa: CASSLGGVGGLQETQYF

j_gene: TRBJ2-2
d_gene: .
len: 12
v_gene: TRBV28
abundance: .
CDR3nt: TGTGCCAGCAGGGAGATCCCCGGGGAGCTGTTTTTT
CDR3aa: CASREIPGELFF

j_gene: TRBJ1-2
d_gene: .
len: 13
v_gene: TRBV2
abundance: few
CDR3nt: TGTGCCAGCAGTGAAGACGTTAACTATGGCTACACCTTC
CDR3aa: CASSEDVNYGYTF

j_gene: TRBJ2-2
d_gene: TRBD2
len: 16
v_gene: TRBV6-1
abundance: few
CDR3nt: TGTGCCAGCAGCTCCCCGGGACTAGCGGGATTAGGGGAGCTGTTTTTT
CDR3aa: CASSSPGLAGLGELFF

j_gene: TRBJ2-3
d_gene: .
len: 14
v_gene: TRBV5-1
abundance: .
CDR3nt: TGCGCCAGCAGCCGGGGACGGATGTCAGATACGCAGTATTTT
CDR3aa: CASSRGRMSDTQYF

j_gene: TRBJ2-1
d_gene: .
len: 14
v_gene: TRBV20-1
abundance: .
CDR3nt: TGCAGTGTACCGCGTCAAGGCTATTACAATGAGCAGTTCTTC
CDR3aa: CSVPRQGYYNEQFF

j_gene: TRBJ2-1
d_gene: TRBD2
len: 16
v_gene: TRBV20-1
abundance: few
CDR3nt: TGCAGTGCTAGGGAACCCGGGGGGAGTTACAACAATGAGCAGTTCTTC
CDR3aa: CSAREPGGSYNNEQFF

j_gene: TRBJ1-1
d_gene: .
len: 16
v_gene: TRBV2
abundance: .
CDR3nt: TGTGCCAGCAGTGAAGCGCTTACGGGTTCGAACACTGAAGCTTTCTTT
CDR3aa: CASSEALTGSNTEAFF

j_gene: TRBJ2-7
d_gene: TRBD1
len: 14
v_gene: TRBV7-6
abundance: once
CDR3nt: TGTGCCAGCAGCTTAGAGGGACAGGGGTCCGAGCAGTACTTC
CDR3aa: CASSLEGQGSEQYF

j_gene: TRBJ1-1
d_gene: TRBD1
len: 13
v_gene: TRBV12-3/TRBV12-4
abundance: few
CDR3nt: TGTGCCAGCACCCCGGGACAGGGCGTCGACGCTTTCTTT
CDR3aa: CASTPGQGVDAFF

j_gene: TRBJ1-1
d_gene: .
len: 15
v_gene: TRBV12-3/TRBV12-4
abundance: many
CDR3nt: TGTGCCAGCAGCTCCCGACCGGGACAGAACACTGAAGCTTTCTTT
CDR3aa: CASSSRPGQNTEAFF

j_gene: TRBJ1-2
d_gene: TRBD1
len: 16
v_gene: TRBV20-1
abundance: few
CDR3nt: TGCAGTGCTAGAGATGGGCGGGAGACAGGGGACTATGGCTACACCTTC
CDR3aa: CSARDGRETGDYGYTF

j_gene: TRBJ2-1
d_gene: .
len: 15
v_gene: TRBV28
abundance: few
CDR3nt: TGTGCAGGGGGGGATCACGGAGAATCCTACAATGAGCAGTTCTTC
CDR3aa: CAGGDHGESYNEQFF

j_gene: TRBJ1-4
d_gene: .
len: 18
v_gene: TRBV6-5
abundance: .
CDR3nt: TGTGCCAGCAGTTACTCTCTCTCTTTCAGGGTCGAGAATGAAAAACTGTTTTTT
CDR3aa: CASSYSLSFRVENEKLFF

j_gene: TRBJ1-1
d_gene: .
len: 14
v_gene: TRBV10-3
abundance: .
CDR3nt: TGTGCCATCAGTGATTTCGGAATAGACACTGAAGCTTTCTTT
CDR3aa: CAISDFGIDTEAFF

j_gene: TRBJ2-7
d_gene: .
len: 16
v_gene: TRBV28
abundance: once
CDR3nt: TGTGCCAGCACCCCAGTAGGGAAGGGAAGCTCCTACGAGCAGTACTTC
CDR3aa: CASTPVGKGSSYEQYF

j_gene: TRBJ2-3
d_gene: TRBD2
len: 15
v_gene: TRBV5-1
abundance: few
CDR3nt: TGCGCCAGCAGCTTGCAGCGGGGGGTCCCAGATACGCAGTATTTT
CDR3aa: CASSLQRGVPDTQYF

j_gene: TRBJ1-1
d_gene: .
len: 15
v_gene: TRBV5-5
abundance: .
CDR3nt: TGTGCCAGCAGCTTGTGGGTCAGCCCTAACACTGAAGCTTTCTTT
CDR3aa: CASSLWVSPNTEAFF

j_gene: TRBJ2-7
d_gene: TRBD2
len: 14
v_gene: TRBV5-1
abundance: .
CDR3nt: TGCGCCAGCAGCCTCACGACTAGCGGATACGAGCAGTACTTC
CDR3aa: CASSLTTSGYEQYF

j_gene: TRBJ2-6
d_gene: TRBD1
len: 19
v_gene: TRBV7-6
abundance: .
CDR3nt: TGTGCCAGCAGCCCCCATGGACAGGCGACTCTTATAGGGGCCAACGTCCTGACTTTC
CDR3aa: CASSPHGQATLIGANVLTF

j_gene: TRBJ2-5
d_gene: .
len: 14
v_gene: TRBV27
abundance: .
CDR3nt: TGTGCCAGCAGTAGCCGACAGAAACAAGAGACCCAGTACTTC
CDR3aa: CASSSRQKQETQYF

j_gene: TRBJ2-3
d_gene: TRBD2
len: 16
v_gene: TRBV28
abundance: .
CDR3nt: TGTGCCAGGACTCAGACTAGCGGAGTGGGTACAGATACGCAGTATTTT
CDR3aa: CARTQTSGVGTDTQYF

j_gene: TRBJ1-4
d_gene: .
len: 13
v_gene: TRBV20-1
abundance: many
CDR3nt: TGCAGTGCTAGAGTACAGGGTGGGGAAAAACTGTTTTTT
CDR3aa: CSARVQGGEKLFF

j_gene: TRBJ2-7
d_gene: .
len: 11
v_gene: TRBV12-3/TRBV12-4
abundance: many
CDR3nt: TGTGCCAGCAGTTTAGCGGACGAGCAGTACTTC
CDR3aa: CASSLADEQYF

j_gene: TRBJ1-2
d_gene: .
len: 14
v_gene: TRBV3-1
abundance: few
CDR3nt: TGTGCCAGCAGCCCAGGGTACGGCGTCTATGGCTACACCTTC
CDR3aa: CASSPGYGVYGYTF

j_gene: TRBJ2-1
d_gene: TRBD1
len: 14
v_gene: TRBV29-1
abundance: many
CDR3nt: TGCAGCGCTCTCCGCGGGACAGGTAATTTTGAGCAGTTCTTC
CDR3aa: CSALRGTGNFEQFF

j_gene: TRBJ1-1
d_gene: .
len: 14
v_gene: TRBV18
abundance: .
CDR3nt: TGTGCCAGCTCACCAGAGCAAGTTATAACTGAAGCTTTCTTT
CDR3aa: CASSPEQVITEAFF

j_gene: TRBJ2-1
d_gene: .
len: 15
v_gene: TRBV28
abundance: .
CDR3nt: TGTGCCAGCACTTATGCGGGACTCGGTTACAATGAGCAGTTCTTC
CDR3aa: CASTYAGLGYNEQFF

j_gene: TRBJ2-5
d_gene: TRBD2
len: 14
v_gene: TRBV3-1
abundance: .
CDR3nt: TGTGCCAGCAGCCAAGGACTAGCGGGGGGGGCCCAGTACTTC
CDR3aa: CASSQGLAGGAQYF

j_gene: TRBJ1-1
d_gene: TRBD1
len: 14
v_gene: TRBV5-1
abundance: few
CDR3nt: TGCGCCAGCAGCGTTAGACAGGGGGTAACTGAAGCTTTCTTT
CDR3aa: CASSVRQGVTEAFF

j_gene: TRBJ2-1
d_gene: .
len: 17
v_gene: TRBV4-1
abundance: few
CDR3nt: TGCGCCAGCAGCCAAGAGTGGGCCAAAAGCTCCTACAATGAGCAGTTCTTC
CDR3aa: CASSQEWAKSSYNEQFF

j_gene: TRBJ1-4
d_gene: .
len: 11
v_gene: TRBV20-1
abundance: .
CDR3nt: TGCAGTGCTCGGGGCCTTGAAAAACTGTTTTTT
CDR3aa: CSARGLEKLFF

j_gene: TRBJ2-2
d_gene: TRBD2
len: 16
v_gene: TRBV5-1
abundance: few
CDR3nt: TGCGCCAGCAGCCTCTCAGCGGGAGCGAACACCGGGGAGCTGTTTTTT
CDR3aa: CASSLSAGANTGELFF

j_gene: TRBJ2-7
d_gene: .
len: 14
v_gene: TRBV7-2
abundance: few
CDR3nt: TGTGCCAGCAGCTTAGCGGCTAAGGGATACGAGCAGTACTTC
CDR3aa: CASSLAAKGYEQYF

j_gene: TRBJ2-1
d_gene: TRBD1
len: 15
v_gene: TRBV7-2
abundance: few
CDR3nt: TGTGCCAGCAGCCGGACAGGGGTATCCTACAATGAGCAGTTCTTC
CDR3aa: CASSRTGVSYNEQFF

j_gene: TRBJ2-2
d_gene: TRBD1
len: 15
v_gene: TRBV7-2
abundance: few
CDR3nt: TGTGCCAGCAGCCCAGGACAGGGAAGCACCGGGGAGCTGTTTTTT
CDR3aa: CASSPGQGSTGELFF

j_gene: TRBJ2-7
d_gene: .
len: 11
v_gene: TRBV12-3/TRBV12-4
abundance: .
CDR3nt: TGTGCCAGCAGTTCTACAGAAAAGCAGTACTTC
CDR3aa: CASSSTEKQYF

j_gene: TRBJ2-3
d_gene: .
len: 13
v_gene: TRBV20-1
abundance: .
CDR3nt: TGCAGTGCTTTGACTACTGGCACAGATACGCAGTATTTT
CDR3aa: CSALTTGTDTQYF

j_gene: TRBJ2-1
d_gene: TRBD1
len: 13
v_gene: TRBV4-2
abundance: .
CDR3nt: TGTGCCAGCAGCCTCCGGACAGGGAATGAGCAGTTCTTC
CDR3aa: CASSLRTGNEQFF